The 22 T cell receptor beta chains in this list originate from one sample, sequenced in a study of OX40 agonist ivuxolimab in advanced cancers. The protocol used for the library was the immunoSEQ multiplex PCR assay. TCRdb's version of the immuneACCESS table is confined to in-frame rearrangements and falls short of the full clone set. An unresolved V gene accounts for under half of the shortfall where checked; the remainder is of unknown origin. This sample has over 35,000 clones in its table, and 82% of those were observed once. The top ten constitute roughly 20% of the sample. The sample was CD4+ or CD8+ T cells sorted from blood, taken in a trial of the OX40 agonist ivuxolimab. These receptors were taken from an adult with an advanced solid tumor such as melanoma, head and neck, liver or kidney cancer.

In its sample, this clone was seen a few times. Here the CDR3 reads CASSQVFSGSIYEQFF. The CDR3 nucleotides are TGCGCCAGCAGCCAAGTCTTTAGCGGGAGTATATATGAGCAGTTCTTC. The chain carries TRBV4-1 and TRBJ2-1; 9 bases agree with TRBD2. CDR3 size: 16 residues. Losses at the gene ends were 1 base for V and 8 bases for J; bases not matched to a gene: 9. Per the germline V gene, CDR1 is MGHRA and CDR2 is YSYEKL.

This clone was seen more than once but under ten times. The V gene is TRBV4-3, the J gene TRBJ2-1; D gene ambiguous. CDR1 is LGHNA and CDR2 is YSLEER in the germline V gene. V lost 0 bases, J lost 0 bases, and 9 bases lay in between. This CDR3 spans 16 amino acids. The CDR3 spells CASSQDGRSSYNEQFF. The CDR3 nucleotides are TGCGCCAGCAGCCAAGATGGTAGGAGCTCCTACAATGAGCAGTTCTTC.

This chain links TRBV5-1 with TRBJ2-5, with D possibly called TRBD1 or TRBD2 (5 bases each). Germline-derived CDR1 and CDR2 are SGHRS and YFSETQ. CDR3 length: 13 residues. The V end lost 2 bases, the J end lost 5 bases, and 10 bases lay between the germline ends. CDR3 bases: TGCGCCAGCAGCTTCCGGGGCGAGGAGACCCAGTACTTC. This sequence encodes CASSFRGEETQYF.

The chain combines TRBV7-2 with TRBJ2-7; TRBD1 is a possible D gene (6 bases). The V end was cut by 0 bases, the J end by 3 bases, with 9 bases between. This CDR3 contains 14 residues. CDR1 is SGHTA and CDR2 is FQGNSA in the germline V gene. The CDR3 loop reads CASSLARDNYEQYF. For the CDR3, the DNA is TGTGCCAGCAGCTTAGCCCGGGACAACTACGAGCAGTACTTC.

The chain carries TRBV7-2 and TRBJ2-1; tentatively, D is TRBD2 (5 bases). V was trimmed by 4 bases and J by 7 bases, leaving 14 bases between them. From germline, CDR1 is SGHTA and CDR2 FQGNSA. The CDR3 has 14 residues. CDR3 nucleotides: TGTGCCAGCAGCTCGGGATGGGGTGGGAATGAGCAGTTCTTC. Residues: CASSSGWGGNEQFF.

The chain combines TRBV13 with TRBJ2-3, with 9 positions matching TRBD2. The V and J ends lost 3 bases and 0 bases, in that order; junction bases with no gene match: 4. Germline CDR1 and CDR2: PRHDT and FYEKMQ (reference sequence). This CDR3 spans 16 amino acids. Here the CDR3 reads CASSFLAGSSTDTQYF. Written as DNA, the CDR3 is TGTGCCAGCAGCTTTCTAGCGGGGTCTAGCACAGATACGCAGTATTTT.

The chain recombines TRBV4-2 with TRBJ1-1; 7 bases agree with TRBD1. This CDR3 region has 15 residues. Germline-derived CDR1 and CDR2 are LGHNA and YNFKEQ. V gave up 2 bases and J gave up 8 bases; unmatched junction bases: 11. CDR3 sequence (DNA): TGTGCCAGCAGCCAATTCGGTCCCCGGGACAGCGAAGCTTTCTTT. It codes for CASSQFGPRDSEAFF.

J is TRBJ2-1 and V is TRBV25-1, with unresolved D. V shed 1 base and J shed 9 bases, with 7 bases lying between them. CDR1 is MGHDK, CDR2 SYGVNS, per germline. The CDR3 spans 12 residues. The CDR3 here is CASSELTVEQFF. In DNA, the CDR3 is TGTGCCAGCAGTGAATTGACCGTTGAGCAGTTCTTC.

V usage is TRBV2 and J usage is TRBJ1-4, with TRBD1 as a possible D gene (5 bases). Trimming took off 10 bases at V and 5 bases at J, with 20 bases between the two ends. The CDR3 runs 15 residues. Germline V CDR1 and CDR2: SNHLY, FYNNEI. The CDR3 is CATSASTALNEKLFF. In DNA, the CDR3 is TGTGCCACCTCAGCGTCGACAGCGCTAAATGAAAAACTGTTTTTT.

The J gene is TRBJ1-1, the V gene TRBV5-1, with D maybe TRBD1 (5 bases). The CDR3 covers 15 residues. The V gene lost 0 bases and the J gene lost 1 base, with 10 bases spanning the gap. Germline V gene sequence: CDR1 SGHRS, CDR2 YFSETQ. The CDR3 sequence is CASSLGDWGNTEAFF. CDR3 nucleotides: TGCGCCAGCAGCTTGGGGGACTGGGGGAACACTGAAGCTTTCTTT.

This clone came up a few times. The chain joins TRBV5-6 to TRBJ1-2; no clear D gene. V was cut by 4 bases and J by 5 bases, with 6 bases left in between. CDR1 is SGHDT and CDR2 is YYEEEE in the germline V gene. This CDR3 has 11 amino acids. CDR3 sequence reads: CASSVGYGYTF. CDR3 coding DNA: TGTGCCAGCAGCGTAGGGTATGGCTACACCTTC.

The CDR3 region has the DNA TGCGCCAGCAGCCGGACTAGCGGGAGCACAGATACGCAGTATTTT. Its translation: CASSRTSGSTDTQYF. The rearrangement uses TRBV4-3 and TRBJ2-3; 11 bases fit TRBD2. Germline CDR1 reads LGHNA; CDR2 reads YSLEER. The CDR3 runs to 15 residues. V gave up 4 bases and J gave up 0 bases; unmatched junction bases: 0.

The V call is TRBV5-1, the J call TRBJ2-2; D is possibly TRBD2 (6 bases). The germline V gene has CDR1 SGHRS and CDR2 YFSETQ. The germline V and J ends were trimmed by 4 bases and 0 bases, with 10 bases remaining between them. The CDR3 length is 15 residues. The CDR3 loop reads CASSPGTPNTGELFF. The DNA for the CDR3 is TGCGCCAGCAGCCCCGGGACTCCGAACACCGGGGAGCTGTTTTTT. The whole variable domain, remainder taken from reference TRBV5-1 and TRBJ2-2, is KAGVTQTPRYLIKTRGQQVTLSCSPISGHRSVSWYQQTPGQGLQFLFEYFSETQRNKGNFPGRFSGRQFSNSRSEMNVSTLELGDSALYLCASSPGTPNTGELFFGEGSRLTVL.

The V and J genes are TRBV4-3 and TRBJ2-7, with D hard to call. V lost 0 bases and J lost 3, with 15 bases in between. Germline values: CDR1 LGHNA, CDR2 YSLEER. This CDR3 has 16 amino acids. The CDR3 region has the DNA TGCGCCAGCAGCCAAGATGGTACTACCCCCCTCTACGAGCAGTACTTC. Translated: CASSQDGTTPLYEQYF.

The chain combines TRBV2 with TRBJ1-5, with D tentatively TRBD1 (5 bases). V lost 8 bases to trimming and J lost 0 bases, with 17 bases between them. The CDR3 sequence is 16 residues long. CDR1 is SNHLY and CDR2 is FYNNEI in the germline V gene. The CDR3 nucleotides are TGTGCCAGCTCTCGAAGGGGTCGGGATAGCAATCAGCCCCAGCATTTT. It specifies CASSRRGRDSNQPQHF. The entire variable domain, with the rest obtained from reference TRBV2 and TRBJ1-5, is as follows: EPEVTQTPSHQVTQMGQEVILRCVPISNHLYFYWYRQILGQKVEFLVSFYNNEISEKSEIFDDQFSVERPDGSNFTLKIRSTKLEDSAMYFCASSRRGRDSNQPQHFGDGTRLSIL.

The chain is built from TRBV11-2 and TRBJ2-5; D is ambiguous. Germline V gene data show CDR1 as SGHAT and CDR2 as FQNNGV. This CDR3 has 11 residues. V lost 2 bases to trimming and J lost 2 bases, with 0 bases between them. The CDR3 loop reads CASSLQETQYF. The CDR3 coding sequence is TGTGCCAGCAGCTTACAAGAGACCCAGTACTTC.

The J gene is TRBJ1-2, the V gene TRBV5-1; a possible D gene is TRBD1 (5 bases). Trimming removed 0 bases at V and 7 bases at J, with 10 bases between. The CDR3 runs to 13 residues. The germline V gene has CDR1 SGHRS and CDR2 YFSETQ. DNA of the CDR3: TGCGCCAGCAGCTTGGCCGGGAGGGGTGGCTACACCTTC. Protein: CASSLAGRGGYTF. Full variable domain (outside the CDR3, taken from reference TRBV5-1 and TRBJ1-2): KAGVTQTPRYLIKTRGQQVTLSCSPISGHRSVSWYQQTPGQGLQFLFEYFSETQRNKGNFPGRFSGRQFSNSRSEMNVSTLELGDSALYLCASSLAGRGGYTFGSGTRLTVV.

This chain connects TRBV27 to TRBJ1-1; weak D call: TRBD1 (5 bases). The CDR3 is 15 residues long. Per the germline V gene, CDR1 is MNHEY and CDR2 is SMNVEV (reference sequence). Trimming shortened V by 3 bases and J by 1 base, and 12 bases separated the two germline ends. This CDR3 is CASSLMTAKNTEAFF. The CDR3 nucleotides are TGTGCCAGCAGTTTGATGACAGCAAAGAACACTGAAGCTTTCTTT.

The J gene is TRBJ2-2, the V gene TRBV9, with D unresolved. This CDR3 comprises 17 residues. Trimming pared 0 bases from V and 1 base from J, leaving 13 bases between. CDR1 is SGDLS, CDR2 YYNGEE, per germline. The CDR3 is CASSVGLGRMNTGELFF. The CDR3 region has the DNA TGTGCCAGCAGCGTAGGACTTGGACGGATGAACACCGGGGAGCTGTTTTTT. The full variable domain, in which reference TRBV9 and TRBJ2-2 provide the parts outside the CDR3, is DSGVTQTPKHLITATGQRVTLRCSPRSGDLSVYWYQQSLDQGLQFLIQYYNGEERAKGNILERFSAQQFPDLHSELNLSSLELGDSALYFCASSVGLGRMNTGELFFGEGSRLTVL.

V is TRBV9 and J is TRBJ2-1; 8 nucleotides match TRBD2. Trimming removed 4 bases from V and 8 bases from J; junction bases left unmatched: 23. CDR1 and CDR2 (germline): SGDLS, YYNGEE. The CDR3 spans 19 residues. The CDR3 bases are TGTGCCAGCAGCCCCCAAAAGCGGGGGTTTTTAGTATCGTCCGATGAGCAGTTCTTC. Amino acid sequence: CASSPQKRGFLVSSDEQFF.

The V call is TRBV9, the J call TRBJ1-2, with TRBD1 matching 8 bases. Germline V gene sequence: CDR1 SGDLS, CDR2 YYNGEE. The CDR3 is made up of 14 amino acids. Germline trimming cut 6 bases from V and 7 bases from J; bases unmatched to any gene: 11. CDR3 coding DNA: TGTGCCAGCACCCATCCGGCAGGGGGCTTTGGCTACACCTTC. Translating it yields CASTHPAGGFGYTF. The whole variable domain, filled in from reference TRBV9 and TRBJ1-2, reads DSGVTQTPKHLITATGQRVTLRCSPRSGDLSVYWYQQSLDQGLQFLIQYYNGEERAKGNILERFSAQQFPDLHSELNLSSLELGDSALYFCASTHPAGGFGYTFGSGTRLTVV.

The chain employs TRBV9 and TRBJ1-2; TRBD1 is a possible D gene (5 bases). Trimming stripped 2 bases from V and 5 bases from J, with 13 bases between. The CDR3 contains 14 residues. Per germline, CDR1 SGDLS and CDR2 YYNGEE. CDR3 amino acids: CASSVNTGLYGYTF. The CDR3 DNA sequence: TGTGCCAGCAGCGTTAATACAGGCCTATATGGCTACACCTTC. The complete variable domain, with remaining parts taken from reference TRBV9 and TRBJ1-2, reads DSGVTQTPKHLITATGQRVTLRCSPRSGDLSVYWYQQSLDQGLQFLIQYYNGEERAKGNILERFSAQQFPDLHSELNLSSLELGDSALYFCASSVNTGLYGYTFGSGTRLTVV.